Listed below are T cell receptor beta chains from one sample, sequenced in a study of Tregs in tolerant kidney transplant recipients. Data came from immunoSEQ multiplex PCR; TCRdb stores just in-frame clones and leaves some out. The data contain some 110,000 clones, around 94% of them singletons. Specimen: CD4+ T cells from blood. The receptor source for this set is a human donor in good health. Each CDR3 is given with its conserved first and last residue. Each record gives: J gene, V gene, D gene, CDR3 length, CDR3 DNA, CDR3 protein. D genes are given only for firm matches.

J: TRBJ2-3
V: TRBV2
D: TRBD2
length: 14
DNA: TGTGCCAGCAGTGAACTAGCGGGAACAGATACGCAGTATTTT
CDR3: CASSELAGTDTQYF

J: TRBJ2-2
V: TRBV7-7
D: .
length: 17
DNA: TGTGCCAGCAGCCCACAAATGGACAGACTGAACACCGGGGAGCTGTTTTTT
CDR3: CASSPQMDRLNTGELFF

J: TRBJ2-7
V: TRBV7-8
D: .
length: 16
DNA: TGTGCCAGCAGCTTTCCGTCTGGCGGGCGGGAATACGAGCAGTACTTC
CDR3: CASSFPSGGREYEQYF

J: TRBJ2-5
V: TRBV4-1
D: .
length: 16
DNA: TGCGCCAGCAGCCAAGATACCGTTACCGCCCAAGAGACCCAGTACTTC
CDR3: CASSQDTVTAQETQYF

J: TRBJ2-2
V: TRBV6-1
D: .
length: 15
DNA: TGTGCCAGCAGTGAACAGGGGAGGAAAGTCGGGGAGCTGTTTTTT
CDR3: CASSEQGRKVGELFF

J: TRBJ1-4
V: TRBV15
D: .
length: 13
DNA: TGTGCCACCAGCAGAGATGTGAGGGAAAAACTGTTTTTT
CDR3: CATSRDVREKLFF

J: TRBJ1-5
V: TRBV28
D: TRBD1
length: 12
DNA: TGTGCCAGCAGACAGGGGGTTCAGCCCCAGCATTTT
CDR3: CASRQGVQPQHF

J: TRBJ1-2
V: TRBV18
D: TRBD1
length: 13
DNA: TGTGCCAGCTCATCACAGGGGGACTATGGCTACACCTTC
CDR3: CASSSQGDYGYTF

J: TRBJ2-7
V: TRBV6-6
D: TRBD1
length: 13
DNA: TGTGCCAGCAGCCCGGGACAGCGCTACGAGCAGTACTTC
CDR3: CASSPGQRYEQYF

J: TRBJ2-3
V: TRBV7-9
D: .
length: 15
DNA: TGTGCCAGCAGCTTCAGGGGGGGGCCGGAAGATACGCAGTATTTT
CDR3: CASSFRGGPEDTQYF

J: TRBJ2-1
V: TRBV6-1
D: .
length: 11
DNA: TGTGCCAGCATGGTCTACAATGAGCAGTTCTTC
CDR3: CASMVYNEQFF

J: TRBJ2-1
V: TRBV4-1
D: .
length: 13
DNA: TGCGCCAGCAGCCAAGGTGCAGGTAATGAGCAGTTCTTC
CDR3: CASSQGAGNEQFF

J: TRBJ1-1
V: TRBV21-1
D: .
length: 22
DNA: TGTGCCAGCAGCAAAGTCCCCAAGTCCTCCTACCGGGACAGCGGAGCGAACACTGAAGCTTTCTTT
CDR3: CASSKVPKSSYRDSGANTEAFF

J: TRBJ2-1
V: TRBV5-6
D: TRBD2
length: 15
DNA: TGTGCCAGCAGCTTAGAAGCGGGACGCTACAATGAGCAGTTCTTC
CDR3: CASSLEAGRYNEQFF

J: TRBJ2-2
V: TRBV27
D: .
length: 16
DNA: TGTGCCAGCAGTAAATTCGAGGACTTAAACACCGGGGAGCTGTTTTTT
CDR3: CASSKFEDLNTGELFF

J: TRBJ2-5
V: TRBV5-1
D: .
length: 15
DNA: TGCGCCAGCAGCTTGGCACCTAGCGCTCAAGAGACCCAGTACTTC
CDR3: CASSLAPSAQETQYF

J: TRBJ1-4
V: TRBV15
D: TRBD1
length: 15
DNA: TGTGCCACCAGCAGAGATCAGGGGGCCGGAGAAAAACTGTTTTTT
CDR3: CATSRDQGAGEKLFF

J: TRBJ2-1
V: TRBV9
D: .
length: 15
DNA: TGTGCCAGCAGCGCCGAAGGGGGGACCTACAATGAGCAGTTCTTC
CDR3: CASSAEGGTYNEQFF